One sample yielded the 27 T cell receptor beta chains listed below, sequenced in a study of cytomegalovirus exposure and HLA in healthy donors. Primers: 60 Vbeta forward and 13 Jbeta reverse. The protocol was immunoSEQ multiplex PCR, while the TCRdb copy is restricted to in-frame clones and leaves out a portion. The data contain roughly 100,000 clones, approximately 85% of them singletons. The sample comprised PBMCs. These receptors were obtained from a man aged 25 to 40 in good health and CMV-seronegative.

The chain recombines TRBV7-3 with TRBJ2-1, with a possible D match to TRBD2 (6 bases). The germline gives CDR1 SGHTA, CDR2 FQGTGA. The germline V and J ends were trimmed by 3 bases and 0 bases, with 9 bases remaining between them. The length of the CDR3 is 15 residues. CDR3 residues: CASSFVGGSYNEQFF. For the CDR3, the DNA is TGTGCCAGCAGCTTTGTCGGGGGCTCCTACAATGAGCAGTTCTTC.

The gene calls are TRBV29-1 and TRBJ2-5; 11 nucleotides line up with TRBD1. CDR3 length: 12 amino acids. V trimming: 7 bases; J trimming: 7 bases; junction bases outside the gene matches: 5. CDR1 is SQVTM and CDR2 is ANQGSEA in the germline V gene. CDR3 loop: CSAGTGGRTQYF. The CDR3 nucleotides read TGCAGCGCTGGGACAGGGGGTAGGACCCAGTACTTC.

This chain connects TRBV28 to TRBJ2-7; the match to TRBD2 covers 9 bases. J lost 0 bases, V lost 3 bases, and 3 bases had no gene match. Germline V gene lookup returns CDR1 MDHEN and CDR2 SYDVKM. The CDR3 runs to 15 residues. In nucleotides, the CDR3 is TGTGCCAGCAGTTTGCGGGGGGGAAACTCCTACGAGCAGTACTTC. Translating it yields CASSLRGGNSYEQYF.

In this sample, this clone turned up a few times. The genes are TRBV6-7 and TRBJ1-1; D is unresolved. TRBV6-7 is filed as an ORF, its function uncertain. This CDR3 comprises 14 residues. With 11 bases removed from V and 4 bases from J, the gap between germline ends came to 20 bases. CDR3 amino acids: CAPSSGSLPTEAFF. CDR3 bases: TGTGCCCCCTCGTCCGGGTCTCTCCCCACTGAAGCTTTCTTT.

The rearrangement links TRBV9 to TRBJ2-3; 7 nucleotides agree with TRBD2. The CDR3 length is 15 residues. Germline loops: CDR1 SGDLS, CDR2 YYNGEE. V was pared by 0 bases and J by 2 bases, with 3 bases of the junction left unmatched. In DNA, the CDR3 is TGTGCCAGCAGCGTAGGGGGGGGGTACACAGATACGCAGTATTTT. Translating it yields CASSVGGGYTDTQYF.

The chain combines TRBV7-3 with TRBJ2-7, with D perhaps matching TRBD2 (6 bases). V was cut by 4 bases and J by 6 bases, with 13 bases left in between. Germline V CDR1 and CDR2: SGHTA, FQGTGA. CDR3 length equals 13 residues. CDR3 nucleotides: TGTGCCAGCAGCTCGGGGGACGTCGGCGAGCAGTACTTC. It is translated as CASSSGDVGEQYF.

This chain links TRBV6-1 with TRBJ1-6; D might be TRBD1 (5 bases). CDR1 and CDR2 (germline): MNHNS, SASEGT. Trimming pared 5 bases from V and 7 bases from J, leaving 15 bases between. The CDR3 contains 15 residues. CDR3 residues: CASSHGVGGNSPLHF. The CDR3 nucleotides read TGTGCCAGCAGTCACGGCGTTGGGGGGAATTCACCCCTCCACTTT.

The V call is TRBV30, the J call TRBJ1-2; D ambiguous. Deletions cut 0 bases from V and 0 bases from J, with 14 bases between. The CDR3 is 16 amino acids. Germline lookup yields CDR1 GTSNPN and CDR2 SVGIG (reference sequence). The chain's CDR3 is CAWSVIVYDSNYGYTF. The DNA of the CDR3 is TGTGCCTGGAGTGTAATTGTATACGACTCTAACTATGGCTACACCTTC.

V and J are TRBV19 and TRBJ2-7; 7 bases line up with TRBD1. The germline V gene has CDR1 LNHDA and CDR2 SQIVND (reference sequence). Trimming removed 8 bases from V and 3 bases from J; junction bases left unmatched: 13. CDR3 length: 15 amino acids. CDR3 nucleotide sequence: TGTGCCAGTTCCCCTCCGGGACAGATAATCTACGAGCAGTACTTC. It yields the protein CASSPPGQIIYEQYF.

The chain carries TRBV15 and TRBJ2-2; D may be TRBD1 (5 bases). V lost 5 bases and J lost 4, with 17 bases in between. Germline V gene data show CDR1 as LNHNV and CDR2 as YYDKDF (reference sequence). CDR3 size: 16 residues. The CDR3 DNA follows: TGTGCCACCAGCCCAAAAAAGGGGCCCGGCACCGGGGAGCTGTTTTTT. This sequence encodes CATSPKKGPGTGELFF.

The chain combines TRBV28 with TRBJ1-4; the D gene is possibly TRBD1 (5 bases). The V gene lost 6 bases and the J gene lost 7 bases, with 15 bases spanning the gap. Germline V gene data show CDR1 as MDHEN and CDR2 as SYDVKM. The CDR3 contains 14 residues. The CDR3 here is CASSPGQGSEKLFF. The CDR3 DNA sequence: TGTGCCAGCAGCCCCGGGCAGGGAAGTGAAAAACTGTTTTTT.

In DNA, the CDR3 is TGTGCCAGCAGTCAATACAGGGGGCTTTCACCCCTCCACTTT. This codes for CASSQYRGLSPLHF. The chain carries TRBV6-5 and TRBJ1-6; 9 bases agree with TRBD1. The trim removed 5 bases at V and 9 bases at J, leaving 5 bases unmatched. This CDR3 spans 14 amino acids. CDR1 is MNHEY, CDR2 SVGAGI, per germline.

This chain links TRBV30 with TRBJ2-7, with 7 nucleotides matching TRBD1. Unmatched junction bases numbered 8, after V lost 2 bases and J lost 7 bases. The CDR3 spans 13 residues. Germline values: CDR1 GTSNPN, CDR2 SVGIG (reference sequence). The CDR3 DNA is TGTGCCTGGAGTCCCACCCGACAGGGAGAGCAGTACTTC. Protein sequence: CAWSPTRQGEQYF.

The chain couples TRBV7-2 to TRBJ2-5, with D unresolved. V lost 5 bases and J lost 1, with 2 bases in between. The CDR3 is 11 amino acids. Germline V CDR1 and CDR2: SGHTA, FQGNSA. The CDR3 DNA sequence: TGTGCCAGCAGCCTCCAAGAGACCCAGTACTTC. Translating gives CASSLQETQYF.

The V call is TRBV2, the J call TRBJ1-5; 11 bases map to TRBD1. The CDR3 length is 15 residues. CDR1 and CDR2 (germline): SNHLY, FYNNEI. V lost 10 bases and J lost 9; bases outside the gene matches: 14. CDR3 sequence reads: CAKGTGGFPRGPQHF. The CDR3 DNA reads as TGTGCCAAGGGGACAGGGGGTTTTCCGCGGGGGCCCCAGCATTTT. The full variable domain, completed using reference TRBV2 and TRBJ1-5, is EPEVTQTPSHQVTQMGQEVILRCVPISNHLYFYWYRQILGQKVEFLVSFYNNEISEKSEIFDDQFSVERPDGSNFTLKIRSTKLEDSAMYFCAKGTGGFPRGPQHFGDGTRLSIL.

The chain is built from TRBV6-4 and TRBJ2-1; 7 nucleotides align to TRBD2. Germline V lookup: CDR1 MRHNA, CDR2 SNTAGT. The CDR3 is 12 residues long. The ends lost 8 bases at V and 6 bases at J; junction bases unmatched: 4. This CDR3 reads CASGLGANEQFF. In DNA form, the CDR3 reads TGTGCCAGCGGACTAGGGGCCAATGAGCAGTTCTTC.

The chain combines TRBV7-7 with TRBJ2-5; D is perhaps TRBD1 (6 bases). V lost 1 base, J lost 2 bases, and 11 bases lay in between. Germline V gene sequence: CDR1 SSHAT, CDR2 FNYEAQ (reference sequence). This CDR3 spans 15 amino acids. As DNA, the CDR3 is TGTGCCAGCAGCTTAGGGACCGGGACACAAGAGACCCAGTACTTC. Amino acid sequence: CASSLGTGTQETQYF.

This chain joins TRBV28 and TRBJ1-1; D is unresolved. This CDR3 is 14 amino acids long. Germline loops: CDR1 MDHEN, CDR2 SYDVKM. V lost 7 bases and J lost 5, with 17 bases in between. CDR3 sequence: CASTLDAGWTEAFF. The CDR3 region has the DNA TGTGCCAGCACCCTGGATGCGGGATGGACTGAAGCTTTCTTT.

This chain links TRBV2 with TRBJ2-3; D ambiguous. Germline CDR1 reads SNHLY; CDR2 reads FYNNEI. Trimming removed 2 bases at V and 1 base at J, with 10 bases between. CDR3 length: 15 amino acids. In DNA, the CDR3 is TGTGCCAGCAGTGAATTCGGGTTGGGCACAGATACGCAGTATTTT. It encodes CASSEFGLGTDTQYF.

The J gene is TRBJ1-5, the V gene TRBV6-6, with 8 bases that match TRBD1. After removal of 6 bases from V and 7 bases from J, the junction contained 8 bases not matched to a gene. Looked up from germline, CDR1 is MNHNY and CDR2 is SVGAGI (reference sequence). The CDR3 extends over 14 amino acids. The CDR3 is CASRAETGGQPQHF. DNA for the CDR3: TGTGCCAGCAGGGCCGAAACAGGGGGGCAGCCCCAGCATTTT.

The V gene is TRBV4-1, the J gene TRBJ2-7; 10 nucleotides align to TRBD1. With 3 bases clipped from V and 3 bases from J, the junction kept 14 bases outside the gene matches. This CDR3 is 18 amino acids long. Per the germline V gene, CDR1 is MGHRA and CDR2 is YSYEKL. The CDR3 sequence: CASSHPPAGTGVSYEQYF. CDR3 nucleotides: TGCGCCAGCAGCCATCCCCCCGCGGGGACAGGGGTGAGCTACGAGCAGTACTTC.

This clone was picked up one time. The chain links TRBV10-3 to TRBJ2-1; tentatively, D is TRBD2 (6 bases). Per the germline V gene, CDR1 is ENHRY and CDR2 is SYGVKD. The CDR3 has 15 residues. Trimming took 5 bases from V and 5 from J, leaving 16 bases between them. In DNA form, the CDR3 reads TGTGCCATCAGTTCAACCGGGGGACCAAACAATGAGCAGTTCTTC. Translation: CAISSTGGPNNEQFF.

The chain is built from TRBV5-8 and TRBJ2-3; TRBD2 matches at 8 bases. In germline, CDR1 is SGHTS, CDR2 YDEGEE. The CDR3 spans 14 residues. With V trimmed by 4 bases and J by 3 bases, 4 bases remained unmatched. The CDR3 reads CASSRGGGTDTQYF. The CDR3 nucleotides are TGTGCCAGCAGCCGGGGCGGGGGGACAGATACGCAGTATTTT.

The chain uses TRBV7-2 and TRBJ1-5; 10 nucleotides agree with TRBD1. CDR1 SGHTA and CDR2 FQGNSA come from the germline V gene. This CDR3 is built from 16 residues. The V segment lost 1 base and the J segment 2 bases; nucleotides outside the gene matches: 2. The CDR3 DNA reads TGTGCCAGCAGCTTAGGACAGGGGGCCGGCAATCAGCCCCAGCATTTT. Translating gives CASSLGQGAGNQPQHF.

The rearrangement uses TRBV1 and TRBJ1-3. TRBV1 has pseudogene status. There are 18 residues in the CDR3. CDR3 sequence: CTSSQVIRRDNSGNTIYF. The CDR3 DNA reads TGCACCAGCAGCCAAGTAATTAGGAGAGATAACTCTGGAAACACCATATATTTT.

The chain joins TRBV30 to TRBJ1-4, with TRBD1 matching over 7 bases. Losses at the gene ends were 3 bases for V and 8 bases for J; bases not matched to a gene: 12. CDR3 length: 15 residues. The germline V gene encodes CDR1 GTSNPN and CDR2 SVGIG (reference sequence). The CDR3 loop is CAWSGNEGAWEKLFF. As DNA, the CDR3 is TGTGCCTGGAGCGGAAATGAGGGGGCTTGGGAAAAACTGTTTTTT.

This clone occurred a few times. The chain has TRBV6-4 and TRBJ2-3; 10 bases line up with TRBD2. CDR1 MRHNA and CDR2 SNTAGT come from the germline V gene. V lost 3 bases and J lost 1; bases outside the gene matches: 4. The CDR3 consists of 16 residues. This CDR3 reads CASSEFLAGGTDTQYF. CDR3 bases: TGTGCCAGCAGTGAATTTCTAGCGGGGGGCACAGATACGCAGTATTTT.